The rows below give T cell receptor beta chains drawn from one sample of a study of long-term antiretroviral therapy in people with HIV. The protocol was immunoSEQ multiplex PCR, while the TCRdb copy is restricted to in-frame clones and leaves out a portion. This sample has about 23,000 clones, with over 75% found just once. The source material was unsorted PBMCs, sampled 0.3 years after starting antiretroviral therapy. These receptors all stem from a man between 45 and 60 years old with HIV. CDR3s include the opening cysteine and the closing phenylalanine or tryptophan. A D gene is named only where the DNA matches it firmly. Size tells how often a clone was seen (once, few, many) or the class of an expanded clone, and some rows leave it out.

14	TRBD1	.	TRBJ2-7	TRBV7-2	CASSSDRWPYEQYF	TGTGCCAGCAGTTCGGACAGGTGGCCCTACGAGCAGTACTTC
13	.	.	TRBJ1-2	TRBV5-1	CASSIQGGYGYTF	TGCGCCAGCAGTATCCAGGGAGGGTATGGCTACACCTTC
14	.	.	TRBJ1-3	TRBV5-1	CASSLDATGNTIYF	TGCGCCAGCAGCTTGGATGCGACAGGAAACACCATATATTTT
14	.	few	TRBJ2-7	TRBV19	CASRKQGYSYEQYF	TGTGCCAGTAGGAAACAGGGTTACTCCTACGAGCAGTACTTC
15	.	.	TRBJ2-1	TRBV7-2	CASSRTVSSYNEQFF	TGTGCCAGCAGCAGGACGGTAAGCTCCTACAATGAGCAGTTCTTC
15	TRBD1	.	TRBJ2-7	TRBV27	CASSFRGQGYHEQYF	TGTGCCAGCAGTTTTAGGGGACAGGGGTACCACGAGCAGTACTTC
15	TRBD2	.	TRBJ2-7	TRBV6-5	CASRREREGRYEQYF	TGTGCCAGCAGACGCGAGCGGGAGGGCCGCTACGAGCAGTACTTC
14	.	.	TRBJ1-4	TRBV5-5	CASSASATNEKLFF	TGTGCCAGCAGCGCATCTGCAACTAATGAAAAACTGTTTTTT
14	TRBD2	.	TRBJ2-7	TRBV27	CASSPRGGLNEQYF	TGTGCCAGCAGTCCGCGGGGGGGGCTCAACGAGCAGTACTTC
12	.	.	TRBJ2-7	TRBV7-9	CASSFISYEQYF	TGTGCCAGCAGCTTCATTTCCTACGAGCAGTACTTC
12	TRBD1	few	TRBJ2-7	TRBV28	CASGQGRYEQYF	TGTGCCAGCGGACAGGGAAGGTACGAGCAGTACTTC
15	.	.	TRBJ2-7	TRBV29-1	CSVEGGFKDSYEQYF	TGCAGCGTTGAAGGAGGGTTTAAGGACTCCTACGAGCAGTACTTC
15	.	.	TRBJ2-7	TRBV18	CASSSGTAKVYEQYF	TGTGCCAGCTCCTCCGGGACGGCGAAGGTATACGAGCAGTACTTC
15	TRBD1	.	TRBJ1-4	TRBV5-5	CASSSAGQPNEKLFF	TGTGCCAGCAGCTCGGCGGGACAGCCAAATGAAAAACTGTTTTTT
14	.	.	TRBJ1-1	TRBV5-4	CASSLEGMNTEAFF	TGTGCCAGCAGCTTGGAGGGAATGAACACTGAAGCTTTCTTT
14	.	.	TRBJ1-5	TRBV5-6	CASSLSYSNQPQHF	TGTGCCAGCAGCTTGAGTTATAGCAATCAGCCCCAGCATTTT
12	.	.	TRBJ2-1	TRBV11-2	CASRLPYNEQFF	TGTGCCAGCAGGCTACCTTACAATGAGCAGTTCTTC
16	TRBD1	.	TRBJ2-2	TRBV7-9	CASTKMMDRGAGELFF	TGTGCCAGCACCAAAATGATGGACAGGGGAGCCGGGGAGCTGTTTTTT
14	.	.	TRBJ2-7	TRBV7-2	CASSLGAESYEQYF	TGTGCCAGCAGCTTAGGGGCGGAGAGCTACGAGCAGTACTTC
14	.	.	TRBJ1-1	TRBV27	CASSRQDMNTEAFF	TGTGCCAGCAGCCGACAGGACATGAACACTGAAGCTTTCTTT
15	.	.	TRBJ2-3	TRBV6-4	CAPPRIAEGTDTQYF	TGTGCCCCCCCGCGGATAGCGGAGGGCACAGATACGCAGTATTTT
14	TRBD1	.	TRBJ1-1	TRBV7-9	CASSSPRGYTEAFF	TGTGCCAGCAGCTCCCCCAGGGGGTACACTGAAGCTTTCTTT
15	.	.	TRBJ1-3	TRBV18	CASSGAGLSGNTIYF	TGTGCCAGCTCCGGGGCAGGCCTCTCTGGAAACACCATATATTTT
17	TRBD1	.	TRBJ1-1	TRBV4-1	CASSQKKGQVLNTEAFF	TGCGCCAGCAGCCAGAAAAAAGGACAGGTTCTGAACACTGAAGCTTTCTTT
16	.	once	TRBJ1-2	TRBV7-8	CAGGDGRPFPQRGYTF	TGTGCCGGGGGGGACGGTCGACCGTTTCCTCAGCGTGGCTACACCTTC
13	.	.	TRBJ1-1	TRBV27	CASSFGLNTEAFF	TGTGCCAGCAGTTTCGGGCTCAACACTGAAGCTTTCTTT
15	.	.	TRBJ2-1	TRBV5-6	CASSLGGSSYNEQFF	TGTGCCAGCAGCCTAGGGGGGAGCTCCTACAATGAGCAGTTCTTC
16	.	.	TRBJ1-1	TRBV7-2	CASTWDGRTWGTEAFF	TGTGCCAGCACCTGGGATGGACGGACCTGGGGCACTGAAGCTTTCTTT
13	.	.	TRBJ2-7	TRBV7-2	CASSLSNPYEQYF	TGTGCCAGCAGCTTAAGTAATCCCTACGAGCAGTACTTC